A selection of T cell receptor beta chains follows, all from one sample in a study of blood T cell repertoires in COVID-19. The table came from immunoSEQ multiplex PCR; TCRdb's copy has only in-frame clones and leaves some out. The repertoire holds over 150,000 clones, with 94% as singletons. Material for sequencing was peripheral blood. Receptors originate from a man aged 25 to 45 with COVID-19, enrolled during active disease. Each CDR3 is given with its conserved first and last residue. The order of the fields is CDR3 length, D gene, V gene, J gene, CDR3 protein, CDR3 DNA. The D gene is left open where the match is weak.

CDR3 length: 15
D gene: TRBD1
V gene: TRBV9
J gene: TRBJ1-1
CDR3 protein: CASSEGGQGNTEAFF
CDR3 DNA: TGTGCCAGCAGCGAGGGAGGACAGGGGAACACTGAAGCTTTCTTT

CDR3 length: 21
D gene: TRBD1
V gene: TRBV18
J gene: TRBJ1-1
CDR3 protein: CASSALRPTGTGSGMNTEAFF
CDR3 DNA: TGTGCCAGCTCAGCCCTAAGACCAACCGGGACAGGGAGTGGGATGAACACTGAAGCTTTCTTT

CDR3 length: 14
D gene: -
V gene: TRBV28
J gene: TRBJ1-2
CDR3 protein: CASSLIGAGYGYTF
CDR3 DNA: TGTGCCAGCAGTTTGATAGGGGCAGGCTATGGCTACACCTTC

CDR3 length: 13
D gene: TRBD1
V gene: TRBV7-3
J gene: TRBJ1-1
CDR3 protein: CASSFSGTAQAFF
CDR3 DNA: TGTGCCAGCAGCTTCTCCGGGACAGCTCAAGCTTTCTTT

CDR3 length: 15
D gene: -
V gene: TRBV6-1
J gene: TRBJ1-3
CDR3 protein: CASSEDGAVGNTIYF
CDR3 DNA: TGTGCCAGCAGTGAAGATGGGGCGGTTGGAAACACCATATATTTT

CDR3 length: 16
D gene: TRBD1
V gene: TRBV7-9
J gene: TRBJ1-1
CDR3 protein: CASSRQGTRGNTEAFF
CDR3 DNA: TGTGCCAGCAGCCGACAGGGAACCCGGGGGAACACTGAAGCTTTCTTT

CDR3 length: 12
D gene: -
V gene: TRBV29-1
J gene: TRBJ1-2
CDR3 protein: CSVEAPTDGYTF
CDR3 DNA: TGCAGCGTTGAAGCCCCGACAGATGGCTACACCTTC

CDR3 length: 19
D gene: TRBD1
V gene: TRBV2
J gene: TRBJ1-5
CDR3 protein: CASSALDRVGLRSNQPQHF
CDR3 DNA: TGTGCCAGCAGTGCTCTGGACAGGGTCGGGCTTAGAAGCAATCAGCCCCAGCATTTT

CDR3 length: 15
D gene: TRBD1
V gene: TRBV7-6
J gene: TRBJ1-1
CDR3 protein: CASSQRQGLNTEAFF
CDR3 DNA: TGTGCCAGCAGCCAGCGACAGGGTTTGAACACTGAAGCTTTCTTT

CDR3 length: 14
D gene: TRBD1
V gene: TRBV2
J gene: TRBJ2-3
CDR3 protein: CASSAGGSTDTQYF
CDR3 DNA: TGTGCCAGCAGTGCAGGGGGTAGCACAGATACGCAGTATTTT

CDR3 length: 13
D gene: TRBD1
V gene: TRBV25-1
J gene: TRBJ2-7
CDR3 protein: CATKGQENYEQYF
CDR3 DNA: TGTGCCACCAAAGGACAGGAGAACTACGAGCAGTACTTC

CDR3 length: 14
D gene: -
V gene: TRBV19
J gene: TRBJ2-5
CDR3 protein: CASSAGGVRETQYF
CDR3 DNA: TGTGCCAGTAGTGCCGGAGGAGTACGAGAGACCCAGTACTTC

CDR3 length: 16
D gene: TRBD2
V gene: TRBV2
J gene: TRBJ2-1
CDR3 protein: CASSVKSGGAGNEQFF
CDR3 DNA: TGTGCCAGCAGTGTCAAGAGCGGGGGGGCGGGTAATGAGCAGTTCTTC